Listed here are 9 T cell receptor beta chains from one sample, sequenced in a study of beta chain features in type 1 diabetes. Expressed TCRB transcripts were sequenced because the isolated RNA had all been reverse transcribed beforehand. The repertoire was sequenced with immunoSEQ multiplex PCR; TCRdb's copy has only in-frame clones and lacks some. Of more than 300,000 clones listed, around 12% were seen once; the top ten hold less than 0.02%. Sequencing was carried out using naive CD4+ T cells from blood. The receptors shown here come from a man younger than 35 in good health.

A few counts support this clone. The genes are TRBV4-2 and TRBJ2-3, with TRBD1 matching over 7 bases. CDR3 size: 14 residues. Germline CDR1 and CDR2: LGHNA and YNFKEQ. V shed 5 bases, J shed 4 bases, and the junction held 6 bases outside the gene matches. The CDR3 reads CASSTPGQPDTQYF. CDR3 bases: TGTGCCAGCAGCACCCCGGGACAGCCAGATACGCAGTATTTT.

The table lists this clone with a few counts. The chain recombines TRBV11-2 with TRBJ2-5; 11 bases align to TRBD2. The V gene's germline CDR1 is SGHAT and CDR2 FQNNGV. Germline trimming cut 6 bases from V and 6 bases from J; bases unmatched to any gene: 15. The CDR3 consists of 17 residues. DNA of the CDR3: TGTGCCAGCAGAGGGGGCTACCCACTAGCGGGAGTAAAGACCCAGTACTTC. Its translation: CASRGGYPLAGVKTQYF. Full variable domain (remainder filled in from reference TRBV11-2 and TRBJ2-5): EAGVAQSPRYKIIEKRQSVAFWCNPISGHATLYWYQQILGQGPKLLIQFQNNGVVDDSQLPKDRFSAERLKGVDSTLKIQPAKLEDSAVYLCASRGGYPLAGVKTQYFGPGTRLLVL.

This clone was observed a handful of times. V and J are TRBV21-1 and TRBJ2-2; the table assigns TRBD1, which was not confirmed against the DNA. TRBV21-1 is a documented pseudogene. This CDR3 has 12 amino acids. Here the CDR3 reads CATQARTGELFF. DNA for the CDR3: TGTGCAACCCAGGCGCGTACCGGGGAGCTGTTTTTT.

This chain connects TRBV30 to TRBJ2-3; a possible D gene is TRBD2 (7 bases). CDR3 length: 15 amino acids. With 7 bases removed from V and 0 bases from J, the gap between germline ends came to 17 bases. The V gene's germline CDR1 is GTSNPN and CDR2 SVGIG (reference sequence). CDR3 in DNA: TGTGCCTACCTGAGGGGGACTATTAGCACAGATACGCAGTATTTT. It codes for CAYLRGTISTDTQYF.

V is TRBV30 and J is TRBJ1-1; D may be TRBD1 (6 bases). The CDR3 loop spans 15 amino acids. Germline CDR1 reads GTSNPN; CDR2 reads SVGIG (reference sequence). The V gene lost 0 bases and the J gene lost 4 bases, with 15 bases spanning the gap. This chain's CDR3 is CAWSVKTGMGTEAFF. CDR3 nucleotide sequence: TGTGCCTGGAGTGTAAAAACAGGGATGGGCACTGAAGCTTTCTTT.

This clone appeared a few times. V and J are TRBV7-3 and TRBJ2-1, with TRBD2 identical over 9 bases. The CDR3 extends over 14 amino acids. J lost 10 bases, V lost 5 bases, and 9 bases had no gene match. The V gene's germline CDR1 is SGHTA and CDR2 FQGTGA. DNA for the CDR3: TGTGCCAGCAGCCCCCGACTAGCGGATGGGGAGCAGTTCTTC. As protein: CASSPRLADGEQFF.

The chain is built from TRBV10-3 and TRBJ2-3; 7 bases map to TRBD2. CDR1 is ENHRY and CDR2 is SYGVKD in the germline V gene. The CDR3 spans 15 residues. The junction had 6 bases not matched to a gene; V was cut back by 4 bases and J by 2 bases. The CDR3 nucleotides read TGTGCCATCAGTGCGGCGGGGGTGGACACAGATACGCAGTATTTT. Residues: CAISAAGVDTDTQYF.

The V gene is TRBV6-5, the J gene TRBJ1-1; D might be TRBD1 (5 bases). Looked up from germline, CDR1 is MNHEY and CDR2 is SVGAGI. CDR3 length: 15 amino acids. Trimming stripped 3 bases from V and 4 bases from J, with 15 bases between. As DNA, the CDR3 is TGTGCCAGCAGTTATTGGACGACGGGGGGCACTGAAGCTTTCTTT. It is translated as CASSYWTTGGTEAFF.

This chain links TRBV28 with TRBJ2-5; 8 bases agree with TRBD1. Germline loops: CDR1 MDHEN, CDR2 SYDVKM. This CDR3 is 16 amino acids long. Trimming at V came to 5 bases and at J to 1 base, leaving 9 bases not matched to a gene. The CDR3 sequence is CASSPRQGMAQETQYF. CDR3 nucleotide sequence: TGTGCCAGCAGTCCCCGACAGGGGATGGCCCAAGAGACCCAGTACTTC. Full variable domain (rest looked up from reference TRBV28 and TRBJ2-5): DVKVTQSSRYLVKRTGEKVFLECVQDMDHENMFWYRQDPGLGLRLIYFSYDVKMKEKGDIPEGYSVSREKKERFSLILESASTNQTSMYLCASSPRQGMAQETQYFGPGTRLLVL.